This TCR beta chain was identified during a study of beta chain features in type 1 diabetes. Germline lookup yields CDR1 SGHTA and CDR2 FQGNSA. V was trimmed by 4 bases and J by 5 bases, leaving 17 bases between them. The CDR3 covers 16 residues. This clone was recorded a few times. The antigen remains undetermined. Expressed TCRB transcripts were sequenced because the entire RNA isolate underwent reverse transcription. Using immunoSEQ multiplex PCR, the repertoire was profiled, and TCRdb retains in-frame clones only, with some absent. Here the sample spans under 250,000 clones, 14% being singletons. Blood was collected once per donor into heparin, averaging about 116 mL. Study-wide points: Shorter TCRB CDR3s, moderately but significantly so, marked every one of the four CD4+ subsets in Type 1 diabetes patients.

This chain joins TRBV7-2 and TRBJ2-2; D possibly corresponds to TRBD2 (6 bases). The sequence was obtained from a woman in her 40s in good health. What was sequenced was naive CD4+ T cells from blood. The CDR3 is CASSSPRGLGTGELFF. CDR3 nucleotides: TGTGCCAGCAGCTCCCCGCGGGGCCTCGGGACCGGGGAGCTGTTTTTT.